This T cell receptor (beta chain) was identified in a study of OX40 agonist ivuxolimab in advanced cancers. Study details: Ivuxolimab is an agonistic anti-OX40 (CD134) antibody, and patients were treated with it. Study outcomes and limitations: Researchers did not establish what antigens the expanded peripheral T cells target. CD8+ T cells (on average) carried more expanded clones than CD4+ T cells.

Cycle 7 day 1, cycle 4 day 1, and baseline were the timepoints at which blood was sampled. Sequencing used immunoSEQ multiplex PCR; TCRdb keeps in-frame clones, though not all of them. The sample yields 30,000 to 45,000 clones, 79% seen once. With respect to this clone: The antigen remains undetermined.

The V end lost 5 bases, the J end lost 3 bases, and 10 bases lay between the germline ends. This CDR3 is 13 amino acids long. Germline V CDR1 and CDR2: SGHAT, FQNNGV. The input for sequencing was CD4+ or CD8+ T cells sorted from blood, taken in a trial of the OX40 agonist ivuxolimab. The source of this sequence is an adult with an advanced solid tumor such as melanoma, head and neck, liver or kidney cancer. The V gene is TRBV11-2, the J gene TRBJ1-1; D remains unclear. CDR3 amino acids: CASSLNGDTEAFF. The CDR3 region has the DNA TGTGCCAGCAGCCTAAACGGGGACACTGAAGCTTTCTTT.